These 27 T cell receptor beta chains originate from one sample sequenced in a study of blood T cell repertoires in COVID-19. Assay used: immunoSEQ multiplex PCR; TCRdb lists only in-frame clones, some missing. In the table there are some 250,000 clones, under 90% of which are singletons. Sequencing input: peripheral blood. Source of these receptors: a woman aged 55-70 years with active or convalescent COVID-19.

V usage is TRBV7-6 and J usage is TRBJ2-2, with 10 positions matching TRBD1. J lost 4 bases, V lost 1 base, and 3 bases had no gene match. The CDR3 has 16 amino acids. CDR1 SGHVS and CDR2 FNYEAQ come from the germline V gene. The CDR3 here is CASSLVGTGATGELFF. In DNA, the CDR3 is TGTGCCAGCAGCTTAGTGGGGACAGGGGCCACCGGGGAGCTGTTTTTT.

The rearrangement uses TRBV25-1 and TRBJ1-3; 10 nucleotides agree with TRBD1. The J segment lost 0 bases and the V segment lost 2 bases, leaving 7 bases of the junction unmatched. This CDR3 is built from 18 residues. The germline CDR1 and CDR2 sequences are MGHDK and SYGVNS. The CDR3 DNA sequence: TGTGCCAGCAGTGAAACGGGGACAGGGGCGATCTCTGGAAACACCATATATTTT. Translating gives CASSETGTGAISGNTIYF.

The chain is built from TRBV3-1 (or the pseudogene TRBV3-2) and TRBJ2-7; TRBD2 aligns across 8 bases. The CDR3 has 15 amino acids. V was pared by 0 bases and J by 2 bases, with 3 bases of the junction left unmatched. In germline, CDR1 is LGHDT, CDR2 YNNKEL (reference sequence). The CDR3 bases are TGTGCCAGCAGCCAAGACGGGGGGGGCACCTACGAGCAGTACTTC. Translation: CASSQDGGGTYEQYF.

The chain recombines TRBV15 with TRBJ1-5; possible D gene TRBD1, 5 bases. The CDR3 covers 17 residues. Trimming cost V 0 bases and J 1 base, with 13 bases left between them. Germline values: CDR1 LNHNV, CDR2 YYDKDF (reference sequence). The CDR3 region is CATSRDLGRVSNQPQHF. For the CDR3, the DNA is TGTGCCACCAGCAGAGATCTTGGCAGGGTAAGCAATCAGCCCCAGCATTTT. The whole variable domain, remainder taken from reference TRBV15 and TRBJ1-5, is DAMVIQNPRYQVTQFGKPVTLSCSQTLNHNVMYWYQQKSSQAPKLLFHYYDKDFNNEADTPDNFQSRRPNTSFCFLDIRSPGLGDTAMYLCATSRDLGRVSNQPQHFGDGTRLSIL.

The genes are TRBV7-9 and TRBJ1-5; 9 nucleotides match TRBD1. V shed 5 bases, J shed 7 bases, and the junction held 9 bases outside the gene matches. The CDR3 extends over 15 amino acids. Germline V CDR1 and CDR2: SEHNR, FQNEAQ (reference sequence). The CDR3 DNA reads as TGTGCCAGCAGCGGGGTGGGACAGGGCTGGCAGCCCCAGCATTTT. Protein: CASSGVGQGWQPQHF.

The chain joins TRBV3-1 (or the pseudogene TRBV3-2) to TRBJ2-5; D possibly corresponds to TRBD2 (5 bases). Trimming stripped 4 bases from V and 2 bases from J, with 14 bases between. Germline CDR1 is LGHDT and CDR2 is YNNKEL (reference sequence). The CDR3 length is 15 residues. Here the CDR3 reads CASSPSHGEQETQYF. In DNA form, the CDR3 reads TGTGCCAGCAGCCCGAGCCACGGGGAACAAGAGACCCAGTACTTC.

This clone was found a few times. V gene TRBV25-1 combines with J gene TRBJ1-1; the D is unclear. Germline CDR1 reads MGHDK; CDR2 reads SYGVNS. V was shortened by 7 bases and J by 6 bases, with 15 bases between the two germline ends. The CDR3 loop spans 13 amino acids. Here the CDR3 DNA reads TGTGCCAGCACCGAAGGAGCGGGCCCTGAAGCTTTCTTT. Translated, it gives CASTEGAGPEAFF.

The V and J genes are TRBV7-2 and TRBJ1-1; D is perhaps TRBD1 (6 bases). The CDR3 totals 15 residues. V lost 5 bases and J lost 0, with 13 bases in between. The germline CDR1 and CDR2 sequences are SGHTA and FQGNSA. The CDR3 is CASSLGQTLNTEAFF. As DNA, the CDR3 is TGTGCCAGCAGCCTAGGACAGACCTTGAACACTGAAGCTTTCTTT.

This clone was observed a single time. This chain uses TRBV5-4 with TRBJ2-3; TRBD1 agrees at 7 bases. The CDR3 consists of 16 residues. V was pared by 0 bases and J by 0 bases, with 4 bases of the junction left unmatched. Germline V CDR1 and CDR2: SGHNT, YYREEE (reference sequence). CDR3 amino acids: CASSLDADRSTDTQYF. As DNA, the CDR3 is TGTGCCAGCAGCTTGGACGCGGACAGGAGCACAGATACGCAGTATTTT.

This chain links TRBV5-6 with TRBJ2-1; the match to TRBD1 covers 11 bases. CDR3 length equals 15 residues. Germline CDR1 SGHDT, CDR2 YYEEEE. V dropped 2 bases and J dropped 6; count of bases not matched to a gene: 4. For the CDR3, the DNA is TGTGCCAGCAGCTTACCGGGACAGGGGGTCAATGAGCAGTTCTTC. This encodes CASSLPGQGVNEQFF.

In this sample, this clone turned up once. The J gene is TRBJ1-6, the V gene TRBV7-9, with D unresolved. The CDR3 consists of 14 residues. Between the trimmed V and J ends, which lost 1 base and 9 bases, there was a span of 10 bases. Germline loops: CDR1 SEHNR, CDR2 FQNEAQ (reference sequence). The CDR3 sequence is CASSLEGRSSPLHF. The CDR3 DNA reads as TGTGCCAGCAGCTTAGAAGGGAGGAGTTCACCCCTCCACTTT.

The chain uses TRBV19 and TRBJ2-7; unclear D gene. V was shortened by 6 bases and J by 2 bases, with 8 bases between the two germline ends. Germline assignment: CDR1 LNHDA and CDR2 SQIVND (reference sequence). This CDR3 is built from 12 residues. CDR3 nucleotide sequence: TGTGCCAGTAGCGGCGGCACCTACGAGCAGTACTTC. Translated: CASSGGTYEQYF.

The chain is built from TRBV10-3 and TRBJ2-2; possibly TRBD2 for D (7 bases). The germline V gene has CDR1 ENHRY and CDR2 SYGVKD. The CDR3 runs 15 residues. Deletions cut 6 bases from V and 5 bases from J, with 16 bases between. The CDR3 protein is CAIRSGGVGTGELFF. CDR3 nucleotides: TGTGCCATCAGATCGGGGGGCGTAGGGACCGGGGAGCTGTTTTTT.

The sample holds a few counts of this clone. The chain links TRBV7-9 to TRBJ2-7, with 8 bases fitting TRBD2. The ends lost 1 base at V and 4 bases at J; junction bases unmatched: 3. The CDR3 has 14 residues. Germline values: CDR1 SEHNR, CDR2 FQNEAQ (reference sequence). Here the CDR3 reads CASSLDGGAYEQYF. The CDR3 nucleotides read TGTGCCAGCAGCTTAGACGGGGGGGCTTACGAGCAGTACTTC.

The chain links TRBV9 to TRBJ1-1; 8 bases map to TRBD1. V gave up 4 bases and J gave up 8 bases; unmatched junction bases: 13. This CDR3 is built from 15 residues. Germline V gene data show CDR1 as SGDLS and CDR2 as YYNGEE. The CDR3 region has the DNA TGTGCCAGCAGCCCCACGGACAGGGTCGTCACCGAAGCTTTCTTT. Translation gives CASSPTDRVVTEAFF.

This clone has a handful of counts. V and J are TRBV7-2 and TRBJ2-2, with TRBD1 matching 11 bases. The CDR3 has 17 amino acids. Germline values: CDR1 SGHTA, CDR2 FQGNSA. The V segment lost 0 bases and the J segment 6 bases; nucleotides outside the gene matches: 6. The CDR3 DNA reads TGTGCCAGCAGCTTAGCCCGGACAGGGGGCCCCTCCGGGGAGCTGTTTTTT. Translated, it gives CASSLARTGGPSGELFF.

This chain joins TRBV25-1 and TRBJ2-1; no firm D call. CDR3 length equals 13 residues. The germline V gene encodes CDR1 MGHDK and CDR2 SYGVNS. Trimming took 3 bases from V and 10 from J, leaving 13 bases between them. CDR3 bases: TGTGCCAGCAGTGACGTTAACCTTGAGGAGCAGTTCTTC. Its protein is CASSDVNLEEQFF.

This chain joins TRBV30 and TRBJ1-2; D is perhaps TRBD1 (5 bases). Germline CDR1 reads GTSNPN; CDR2 reads SVGIG (reference sequence). The CDR3 covers 14 residues. V lost 5 bases to trimming and J lost 7 bases, with 20 bases between them. The CDR3 DNA sequence: TGTGCCTGGGGCAGGGAGGCCCCACAGCGTGGCTACACCTTC. Its protein product is CAWGREAPQRGYTF.

The chain is built from TRBV5-1 and TRBJ2-2, with 7 bases fitting TRBD1. This CDR3 comprises 16 residues. Germline V CDR1 and CDR2: SGHRS, YFSETQ. V was pared by 3 bases and J by 5 bases, with 10 bases of the junction left unmatched. The CDR3 sequence is CASSSLTGDGTGELFF. The DNA for the CDR3 is TGCGCCAGCAGCTCACTTACAGGGGATGGGACCGGGGAGCTGTTTTTT.

V is TRBV19 and J is TRBJ2-2; D is perhaps TRBD2 (5 bases). Trimming removed 3 bases at V and 11 bases at J, with 13 bases between. Germline V lookup: CDR1 LNHDA, CDR2 SQIVND (reference sequence). The CDR3 is 13 residues long. CDR3 sequence reads: CASSIVVGRELFF. CDR3 bases: TGTGCCAGTAGTATTGTGGTAGGGAGAGAGCTGTTTTTT. Based on the CDR3 plus reference TRBV19 and TRBJ2-2, the full variable domain is DGGITQSPKYLFRKEGQNVTLSCEQNLNHDAMYWYRQDPGQGLRLIYYSQIVNDFQKGDIAEGYSVSREKKESFPLTVTSAQKNPTAFYLCASSIVVGRELFFGEGSRLTVL.

CDR3 bases: TGTGCCAGCAGCTTAGCGGGGGGGAACACCGGGGAGCTGTTTTTT. Translation: CASSLAGGNTGELFF. The chain couples TRBV7-3 to TRBJ2-2; 8 bases map to TRBD2. CDR1 and CDR2 from the germline V gene are SGHTA and FQGTGA. Trimming took 2 bases from V and 1 from J; bases not matched to a gene: 0. The length of the CDR3 is 15 residues. The full variable domain, its missing parts supplied by reference TRBV7-3 and TRBJ2-2, is GAGVSQTPSNKVTEKGKYVELRCDPISGHTALYWYRQSLGQGPEFLIYFQGTGAADDSGLPNDRFFAVRPEGSVSTLKIQRTERGDSAVYLCASSLAGGNTGELFFGEGSRLTVL.

V usage is TRBV5-4 and J usage is TRBJ2-2, with 10 bases lining up with TRBD1. Trimming removed 5 bases from V and 0 bases from J; junction bases left unmatched: 7. Germline V gene lookup returns CDR1 SGHNT and CDR2 YYREEE (reference sequence). This CDR3 has 17 residues. The CDR3 loop reads CASSWDRGKSNTGELFF. The CDR3 DNA reads as TGTGCCAGCAGTTGGGACAGGGGAAAATCGAACACCGGGGAGCTGTTTTTT.

This clone was detected only once. The rearrangement joins TRBV2 to TRBJ2-3; tentative D call: TRBD2 (6 bases). Germline V gives CDR1 SNHLY, CDR2 FYNNEI. The CDR3 is 16 residues long. With 3 bases removed from V and 0 bases from J, the gap between germline ends came to 13 bases. CDR3 amino acids: CASSEGTSTSTDTQYF. The CDR3 DNA follows: TGTGCCAGCAGTGAGGGGACTTCCACTAGCACAGATACGCAGTATTTT. The full variable domain, completed using reference TRBV2 and TRBJ2-3, is EPEVTQTPSHQVTQMGQEVILRCVPISNHLYFYWYRQILGQKVEFLVSFYNNEISEKSEIFDDQFSVERPDGSNFTLKIRSTKLEDSAMYFCASSEGTSTSTDTQYFGPGTRLTVL.

The chain recombines TRBV5-5 with TRBJ1-1, with 8 nucleotides matching TRBD1. V lost 3 bases, J lost 6 bases, and 7 bases stayed unmatched. The CDR3 is 14 amino acids. Germline-derived CDR1 and CDR2 are SGHKS and YYEKEE (reference sequence). CDR3 nucleotides: TGTGCCAGCAGCTCGCAGGGGGCGCACGCTGAAGCTTTCTTT. The encoded protein is CASSSQGAHAEAFF.

This clone was observed a single time. The chain uses TRBV2 and TRBJ1-4, with D possibly matching TRBD1 (6 bases). CDR1 is SNHLY, CDR2 FYNNEI, per germline. The CDR3 totals 18 residues. The V end was cut by 5 bases, the J end by 0 bases, with 19 bases between. CDR3 sequence reads: CASSQDRSRLPTNEKLFF. The CDR3 DNA reads TGTGCCAGCAGTCAAGACAGGTCCAGACTCCCAACTAATGAAAAACTGTTTTTT.

The chain uses TRBV10-1 and TRBJ1-5, with D unclear. The V gene's germline CDR1 is WNHNN and CDR2 SYGVQD (reference sequence). CDR3 length: 12 residues. V dropped 5 bases and J dropped 9 bases, with 11 bases sitting between them. Written as DNA, the CDR3 is TGCGCCAGCAGTAGCGGGGATTGGCCCCAGCATTTT. It yields the protein CASSSGDWPQHF.

The J gene is TRBJ1-1, the V gene TRBV29-1, with 7 bases matching TRBD1. This CDR3 is built from 13 residues. Germline lookup yields CDR1 SQVTM and CDR2 ANQGSEA. V was pared by 6 bases and J by 4 bases, with 8 bases of the junction left unmatched. DNA of the CDR3: TGCAGCGTCTCAGGGGGGTGGGGCACTGAAGCTTTCTTT. This sequence encodes CSVSGGWGTEAFF.